The present TCR beta chain was sequenced within a study of T cell repertoires in cytomegalovirus infection. Overall study: Well-studied HLA-B-restricted epitopes and recently identified HLA-C-restricted epitopes of CMV were both used in the study. From public TCR beta signatures came an indication of both CMV infection and matching HLA type. Points from the study as a whole: HLA-C-restricted CMV clonotypes gave the most frequent clonotype in two of eight donors. Based on cumulative public TCR beta family frequency, carriers of CMV plus the relevant HLA were identified.

This clonotype came up many times. Antigen: not known. TCRdb passed the reads through MiXCR, listing each CDR3 protein once. This table has approximately 1,000,000 distinct CDR3 sequences, approximately 31% appearing once. Source: cultured CD8+ T cells from PBMCs, taken from culture after CMV antigen stimulation. The source is a human donor in good health (CMV status not recorded). Some clones in this sample may be carry-over from other donors' samples.

CDR3 DNA sequence: TGTGCCAGCAGTATCGAGACAGGGAAAAAGATGAACACTGAAGCTTTCTTT. This translates into CASSIETGKKMNTEAFF. The chain is built from TRBV12-3 or TRBV12-4 and TRBJ1-1, with 7 positions matching TRBD1. The CDR3 is 17 amino acids. V gave up 5 bases and J gave up 0 bases; unmatched junction bases: 12.